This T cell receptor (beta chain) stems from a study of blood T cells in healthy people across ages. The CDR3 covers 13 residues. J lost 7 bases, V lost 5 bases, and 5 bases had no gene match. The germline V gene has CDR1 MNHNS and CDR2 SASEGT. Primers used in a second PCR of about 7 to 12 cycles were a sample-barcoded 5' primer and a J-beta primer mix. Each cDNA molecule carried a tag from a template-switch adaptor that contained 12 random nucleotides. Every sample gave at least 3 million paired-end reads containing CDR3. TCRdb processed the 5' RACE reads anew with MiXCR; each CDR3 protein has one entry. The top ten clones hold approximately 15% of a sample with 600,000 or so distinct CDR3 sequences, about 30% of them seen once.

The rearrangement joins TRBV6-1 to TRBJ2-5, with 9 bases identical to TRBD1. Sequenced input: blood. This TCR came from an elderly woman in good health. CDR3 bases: TGTGCCAGCAGTCCCGACAGGGGGGTGACCCAGTACTTC. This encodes CASSPDRGVTQYF.